The clone carrying this T cell receptor (beta chain) was counted ten times or more. The CDR3 is 14 amino acids. V lost 4 bases to trimming and J lost 7 bases, with 13 bases between them. CDR1 is MNHEY, CDR2 SVGAGI, per germline. A sample-barcoded 5' primer and a J-beta primer mix were used in a second PCR of roughly 7 to 11 cycles. TCRdb analysed the 5' RACE reads with MiXCR anew, one entry per CDR3 protein. The sample lists 600,000 or so distinct CDR3 sequences, approximately 30% occurring once. The entry originates in a study of blood T cells in healthy people across ages. The sequence came from a woman of 80 years or more in good health. Sequenced input: blood. The rearrangement uses TRBV6-5 and TRBJ1-4; D gene uncertain. CDR3 bases: TGTGCCAGCAGTTCCGGCTCAGTATCTGAAAAACTGTTTTTT. Residues: CASSSGSVSEKLFF.